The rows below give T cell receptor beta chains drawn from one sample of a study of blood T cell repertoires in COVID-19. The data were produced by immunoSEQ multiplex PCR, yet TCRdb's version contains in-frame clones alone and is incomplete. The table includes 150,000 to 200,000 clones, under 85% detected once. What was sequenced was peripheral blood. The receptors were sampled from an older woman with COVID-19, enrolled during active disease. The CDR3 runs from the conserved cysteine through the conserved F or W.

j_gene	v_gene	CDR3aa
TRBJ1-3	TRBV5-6	CASSLRGGHSGNTIYF
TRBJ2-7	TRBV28	CASRVGQGVYEQYF
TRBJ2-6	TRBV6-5	CATRTASSGANVLTF
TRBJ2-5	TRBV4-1	CASSPGTAQETQYF
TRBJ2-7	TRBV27	CASSFRDRKPYEQYF
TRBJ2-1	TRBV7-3	CASSLTAGSSYNEQFF
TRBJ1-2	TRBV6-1	CASSELAYGYTF
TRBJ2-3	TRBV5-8	CASSWRSGRGTDTQYF
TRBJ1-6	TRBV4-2	CASSSRQALGSPLHF
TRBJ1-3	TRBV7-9	CASSLGAGTGNTIYF
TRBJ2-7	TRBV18	CASSSAETYEQYF
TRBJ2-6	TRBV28	CASSSGGSGANVLTF
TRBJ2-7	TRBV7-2	CASSLTAGRTYEQYF
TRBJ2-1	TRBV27	CASSRQVSSYNEQFF
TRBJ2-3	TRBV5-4	CASSLKAGGSTDTQYF
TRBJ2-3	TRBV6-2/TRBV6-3	CASSWGLAGGGDTQYF
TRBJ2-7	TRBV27	CASSPQGGFAYEQYF
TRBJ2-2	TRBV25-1	CASSASSGTSGTTGELFF
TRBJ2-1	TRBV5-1	CASSLALAAQNEQFF
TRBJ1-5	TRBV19	CASRKTTGTADLYRYSNQPQHF
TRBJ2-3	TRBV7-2	CASSLAVGRRGTDTQYF
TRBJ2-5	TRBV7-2	CASSLDRGSGETQYF
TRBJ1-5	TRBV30	CAWSDSRGNQPQHF
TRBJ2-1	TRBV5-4	CASSLTGTGGYNEQFF
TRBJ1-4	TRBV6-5	CASTPGQMNEKLFF
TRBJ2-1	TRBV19	CASSGASGSFSYNEQFF
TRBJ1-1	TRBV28	CASSLMQRTEAFF
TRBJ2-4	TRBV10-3	CAISEGGGQQYF
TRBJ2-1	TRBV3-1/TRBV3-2	CASTQQGEQFF
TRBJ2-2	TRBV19	CASFTPGLAVGELFF
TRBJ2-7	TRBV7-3	CASSRQGGLYEQYF
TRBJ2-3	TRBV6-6	CASSDPGQGANF
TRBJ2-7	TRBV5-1	CASSWGGGNSYEQYF
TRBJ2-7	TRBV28	CASSLATGTGFYEQYF
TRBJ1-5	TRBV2	CASSDTGIRNQPQHF
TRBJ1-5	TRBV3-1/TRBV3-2	CASSQVPDQPQHF
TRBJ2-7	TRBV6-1	CASSERFSGISYEQYF
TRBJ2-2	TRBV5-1	CASSLEGQGTGELFF
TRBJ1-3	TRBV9	CASSVGTGRSGNTIYF
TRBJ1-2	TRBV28	CASSYRSFSSGYTF
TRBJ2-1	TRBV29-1	CSVVLGLAGSSYNEQFF
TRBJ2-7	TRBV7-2	CASSPWTAGGKREQYF
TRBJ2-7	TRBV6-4	CASLSGTHIRQYF
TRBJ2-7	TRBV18	CASSGILRGYLKDEQYF
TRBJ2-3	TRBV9	CASSVSGVGDTQYF
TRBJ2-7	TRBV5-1	CASSLGQGLSYEQYF
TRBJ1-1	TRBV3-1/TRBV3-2	CASSQVQFTEAFF
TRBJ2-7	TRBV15	CATSSMDRENEQYF
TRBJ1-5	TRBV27	CASSLRGGNQPQHF